The 21 T cell receptor beta chains in this list originate from one sample, sequenced in a study of T cells in Graves' hyperthyroidism and ophthalmopathy. Amplified regions were TCR beta CDR3 sequences from RNA transcripts. The TCR CDR3 was amplified in a first-round RT-PCR using the HTBI primer set. TCRdb passed the multiplex PCR reads through MiXCR, listing each CDR3 protein once. This sample has 220,000 or so distinct CDR3 sequences; about 17% occur once, and the top ten carry about 29%. Sequencing was performed on blood. These receptors came from a woman in her late teens or twenties with Graves' ophthalmopathy.

As for this clonotype: Possible read error: a much larger clone is one base away. The rearrangement uses TRBV27 and TRBJ2-7; 8 bases fit TRBD1. The CDR3 is made up of 12 amino acids. Germline V CDR1 and CDR2: MNHEY, SMNVEV (reference sequence). CDR3 nucleotides: TGTGTCAGCAGTCCCGGACAGGGCATGCAGTACTTC. It is translated as CVSSPGQGMQYF.

This clonotype was found many times. The chain carries TRBV28 and TRBJ2-7; D ambiguous. V gave up 2 bases and J gave up 0 bases, with 11 bases separating them. This CDR3 is 15 amino acids long. The germline V gene encodes CDR1 MDHEN and CDR2 SYDVKM. In DNA, the CDR3 is TGTGCCAGCAGTTTAGAGGACGGCAACTCCTACGAGCAGTACTTC. This translates into CASSLEDGNSYEQYF.

This clonotype was detected ten times or more. This chain joins TRBV28 and TRBJ1-1, with D possibly matching TRBD1 (5 bases). The CDR3 is 16 residues long. Trimming removed 5 bases at V and 0 bases at J, with 16 bases between. The germline gives CDR1 MDHEN, CDR2 SYDVKM. The chain's CDR3 is CASSPIWSDMNTEAFF. The CDR3 nucleotides are TGTGCCAGCAGTCCGATCTGGTCGGACATGAACACTGAAGCTTTCTTT.

About this clonotype: A much larger clone is a single base away; this may be a read error. The CDR3 coding sequence is TGTGCCAGCAGCTTACTTGGCGTTGAGAACACTGAAGCTTCCTTT. Its translation is CASSLLGVENTEASF. The chain uses TRBV7-9 and TRBJ1-1, with D uncertain. The CDR3 totals 15 residues. CDR1 is SEHNR, CDR2 FQNEAQ, per germline (reference sequence).

This clonotype was detected many times. CDR3 DNA: TGTGCCTGGAGTAGGAGCTCGGGCCGTGGAAACACCATATATTTT. It is translated as CAWSRSSGRGNTIYF. The chain carries TRBV30 and TRBJ1-3; D call uncertain. Germline V CDR1 and CDR2: GTSNPN, SVGIG (reference sequence). There are 15 residues in the CDR3. V was clipped by 2 bases and J by 3 bases, with 14 bases between them.

This clonotype has a single count. The J gene is TRBJ2-3, the V gene TRBV20-1, with 10 bases aligning to TRBD2. Germline-derived CDR1 and CDR2 are DFQATT and SNEGSKA (reference sequence). V shed 4 bases and J 4 bases; nucleotides not matched to a gene: 5. This CDR3 has 14 amino acids. CDR3 residues: CSAIAGGGPDTQYF. The CDR3 nucleotides are TGCAGTGCTATAGCGGGAGGAGGGCCAGATACGCAGTATTTT.

At least ten counts were recorded for this clonotype. The V gene is TRBV2, the J gene TRBJ1-4, with TRBD1 identical over 7 bases. The V and J ends lost 6 bases and 6 bases, in that order; junction bases with no gene match: 10. The CDR3 runs to 15 residues. The germline CDR1 and CDR2 sequences are SNHLY and FYNNEI. CDR3 sequence (DNA): TGTGCCAGCAGGGTGGCAGGGGGATTTGATGAAAAACTGTTTTTT. This sequence encodes CASRVAGGFDEKLFF.

This clonotype was detected ten times or more. The rearrangement uses TRBV3-1 and TRBJ1-2, with unresolved D. Germline V gene data show CDR1 as LGHDT and CDR2 as YNNKEL (reference sequence). CDR3 size: 12 residues. Trimming took off 4 bases at V and 8 bases at J, with 11 bases between the two ends. As DNA, the CDR3 is TGTGCCAGCAGCCCTAGTCACGGGGGCTACACCTTC. Translated: CASSPSHGGYTF.

This clonotype was recorded many times. V is TRBV27 and J is TRBJ2-7, with no clear D. Trimming removed 6 bases from V and 2 bases from J, with 11 bases in between. The CDR3 has 13 amino acids. The V gene's germline CDR1 is MNHEY and CDR2 SMNVEV (reference sequence). The CDR3 DNA reads as TGTGCCAGCAGACTCGGGTCGGCCTACGAGCAGTACTTC. This translates into CASRLGSAYEQYF.

This clonotype was seen many times. This chain links TRBV7-2 with TRBJ2-5, with D perhaps matching TRBD2 (6 bases). Germline V gene data show CDR1 as SGHTA and CDR2 as FQGNSA. V shed 1 base and J shed 9 bases, with 21 bases lying between them. CDR3 length: 16 residues. Written as DNA, the CDR3 is TGTGCCAGCAGCTTAGATAGTCCGGGAGTCACTGGAGCCCAGTACTTC. It is translated as CASSLDSPGVTGAQYF.

The rearrangement links TRBV28 to TRBJ2-7; the match to TRBD2 covers 13 bases. The CDR3 totals 18 residues. The germline V gene encodes CDR1 MDHEN and CDR2 SYDVKM. Trimming at V came to 7 bases and at J to 5 bases, leaving 17 bases not matched to a gene. The CDR3 nucleotides are TGTGCCAGCAACCCAACGGTGAGGACTAGCGGGAGTATCCACGAGCAGTACTTC. Protein sequence: CASNPTVRTSGSIHEQYF. Based on the CDR3 plus reference TRBV28 and TRBJ2-7, the full variable domain is DVKVTQSSRYLVKRTGEKVFLECVQDMDHENMFWYRQDPGLGLRLIYFSYDVKMKEKGDIPEGYSVSREKKERFSLILESASTNQTSMYLCASNPTVRTSGSIHEQYFGPGTRLTVT.

The chain recombines TRBV19 with TRBJ1-6, with TRBD1 identical over 7 bases. J gave up 12 bases and V 5 bases, and 13 bases lay outside the gene matches. Per germline, CDR1 LNHDA and CDR2 SQIVND (reference sequence). This CDR3 contains 15 residues. CDR3 loop: CASSSEQGPRGPLHF. CDR3 nucleotides: TGTGCCAGTAGTTCGGAACAGGGGCCAAGGGGACCCCTCCACTTT.

This clonotype was counted many times. The chain couples TRBV11-2 to TRBJ1-5; D gene ambiguous. Trimming removed 2 bases at V and 3 bases at J, with 5 bases between. This CDR3 region has 13 residues. Germline V gene data show CDR1 as SGHAT and CDR2 as FQNNGV. CDR3 region: CASSLTVNQPQHF. CDR3 nucleotides: TGTGCCAGCAGCTTAACGGTCAATCAGCCCCAGCATTTT.

This clonotype was picked up many times. The rearrangement uses TRBV11-2 and TRBJ2-3, with D possibly TRBD1 on 5 matching bases. V was clipped by 1 base and J by 6 bases, with 14 bases between them. Germline V lookup: CDR1 SGHAT, CDR2 FQNNGV. This CDR3 is built from 15 residues. Written as DNA, the CDR3 is TGTGCCAGCAGCTTAGGGCAGGGTAACGTCGATACGCAGTATTTT. Translating it yields CASSLGQGNVDTQYF.

This chain uses TRBV5-4 with TRBJ2-5; 9 bases are a match to TRBD2. J gave up 5 bases and V 4 bases, and 15 bases lay outside the gene matches. In germline, CDR1 is SGHNT, CDR2 YYREEE (reference sequence). This CDR3 has 17 amino acids. The CDR3 nucleotides are TGTGCCAGCAGCCCGGGAGGTACGGGACTAGCTGGGGAGACCCAGTACTTC. Its translation is CASSPGGTGLAGETQYF.

This clonotype was counted many times. The chain recombines TRBV29-1 with TRBJ2-7; D is uncertain. CDR3 length equals 13 residues. Trimming took 6 bases from V and 3 from J, leaving 15 bases between them. CDR1 is SQVTM and CDR2 is ANQGSEA in the germline V gene. CDR3 DNA sequence: TGCAGCGTGGTCGATTCATCCCTCTACGAGCAGTACTTC. This codes for CSVVDSSLYEQYF.

This clonotype was observed a handful of times. This chain links TRBV19 with TRBJ1-6; tentative D call: TRBD1 (5 bases). CDR1 is LNHDA and CDR2 is SQIVND in the germline V gene (reference sequence). V was clipped by 6 bases and J by 7 bases, with 10 bases between them. The CDR3 spans 13 residues. CDR3 sequence: CASRGRENSPLHF. The CDR3 DNA reads as TGTGCCAGTAGGGGGCGGGAGAATTCACCCCTCCACTTT.

This clonotype has a count of ten or more. The chain is built from TRBV20-1 and TRBJ2-2; 14 bases map to TRBD2. The ends lost 4 bases at V and 3 bases at J; junction bases unmatched: 4. This CDR3 contains 16 residues. The germline V gene encodes CDR1 DFQATT and CDR2 SNEGSKA (reference sequence). CDR3 DNA: TGCAGTGCTAAGGGACTAGCGGGAGAGGACACCGGGGAGCTGTTTTTT. Translation gives CSAKGLAGEDTGELFF.

This clonotype was counted a few times. The chain carries TRBV10-1 and TRBJ1-2, with D possibly matching TRBD1 (6 bases). Germline lookup yields CDR1 WNHNN and CDR2 SYGVQD (reference sequence). V lost 7 bases and J 4 bases, leaving 13 bases between the germline ends. The CDR3 loop spans 13 amino acids. DNA for the CDR3: TGCGCCAGCACATCCTGGACAGTCTATGGCTACACCTTC. Amino acids: CASTSWTVYGYTF.

This chain connects TRBV7-8 to TRBJ2-1; 9 bases align to TRBD2. After removal of 5 bases from V and 6 bases from J, the junction contained 8 bases not matched to a gene. Germline CDR1 and CDR2: SGHVS and FQNEAQ. The CDR3 contains 15 residues. CDR3 sequence: CASSQRGSGGNEQFF. CDR3 in DNA: TGTGCCAGCAGCCAAAGGGGTAGCGGGGGCAATGAGCAGTTCTTC.

In this sample, this clonotype turned up many times. The CDR3 nucleotides read TGTGCCAGCAGCTTAGTTATGACTAGCGGGAGTTTCCTATCCAAAAACATTCAGTACTTC. Encoded protein: CASSLVMTSGSFLSKNIQYF. The chain carries TRBV7-6 and TRBJ2-4, with TRBD2 matching over 12 bases. The V gene's germline CDR1 is SGHVS and CDR2 FNYEAQ. V shed 1 base, J shed 2 bases, and the junction held 12 bases outside the gene matches. The CDR3 totals 20 residues.